The rows below give T cell receptor beta chains drawn from one sample of a study of shared clonotypes between healthy human individuals. TCRdb's table, derived via immunoSEQ multiplex PCR, lists solely in-frame clones and lacks some. The table lists some 1,600,000 clones, under 99% of them singletons. Material: naive CD4+ T cells sorted from blood. These receptors originate from a man aged 25-45 years in good health. Both conserved end residues are part of each CDR3. The D gene is left open where the match is weak. Expanded clones are given a class, and other clones once, few, many or no size at all.

D gene: NA; V gene: TRBV7-9; J gene: TRBJ1-1; clone size: NA; CDR3 DNA: TGTGCCAGCAGCCACCGTCCGGGGCAGATGAACACTGAAGCTTTCTTT; CDR3 protein: CASSHRPGQMNTEAFF
D gene: NA; V gene: TRBV6-6; J gene: TRBJ2-3; clone size: NA; CDR3 DNA: TGTGCCAGCAGTTACTACAGGGTTCCAGATACGCAGTATTTT; CDR3 protein: CASSYYRVPDTQYF
D gene: NA; V gene: TRBV6-1; J gene: TRBJ2-5; clone size: NA; CDR3 DNA: TGTGCCAGCAGGTACGAAGGAATCCAGTACTTC; CDR3 protein: CASRYEGIQYF
D gene: NA; V gene: TRBV5-6; J gene: TRBJ2-4; clone size: NA; CDR3 DNA: TGTGCCAGCAGCTTGCCGGGTCCGGGGATTCAGTACTTC; CDR3 protein: CASSLPGPGIQYF
D gene: TRBD1; V gene: TRBV28; J gene: TRBJ1-5; clone size: NA; CDR3 DNA: TGTGCCAGCAGTTTAGGATCCGGGACAGGGATCCATCAGCCCCAGCATTTT; CDR3 protein: CASSLGSGTGIHQPQHF
D gene: NA; V gene: TRBV5-1; J gene: TRBJ1-1; clone size: NA; CDR3 DNA: TGCGCCAGCAGCTTGGCCGCTGGACTCACTCTGAACACTGAAGCTTTCTTT; CDR3 protein: CASSLAAGLTLNTEAFF
D gene: TRBD2; V gene: TRBV5-1; J gene: TRBJ2-2; clone size: NA; CDR3 DNA: TGCGCCAGCACAATCCCAGCGGGATCCGGGGAGCTGTTTTTT; CDR3 protein: CASTIPAGSGELFF
D gene: NA; V gene: TRBV18; J gene: TRBJ1-5; clone size: NA; CDR3 DNA: TGTGCCAGCTCACCATTTCTGGGAACCCGGGATCAGCCCCAGCATTTT; CDR3 protein: CASSPFLGTRDQPQHF
D gene: NA; V gene: TRBV28; J gene: TRBJ1-1; clone size: NA; CDR3 DNA: TGTGCCAGCACTGAAGCTTTCTTT; CDR3 protein: CASTEAFF
D gene: TRBD2; V gene: TRBV15; J gene: TRBJ2-7; clone size: NA; CDR3 DNA: TGTGCCACCAGCAGAATACTAGCGGGAGGTCCCGAGCAGTACTTC; CDR3 protein: CATSRILAGGPEQYF
D gene: NA; V gene: TRBV19; J gene: TRBJ2-7; clone size: NA; CDR3 DNA: TGTGCCAGTAGTATAGGCCCCGGGACAAGCTACGAGCAGTACTTC; CDR3 protein: CASSIGPGTSYEQYF
D gene: TRBD1; V gene: TRBV11-2; J gene: TRBJ2-7; clone size: NA; CDR3 DNA: TGTGCCAGCAGGCGCCCCAGGGGGATCTCCTACGAGCAGTACTTC; CDR3 protein: CASRRPRGISYEQYF
D gene: TRBD1; V gene: TRBV7-9; J gene: TRBJ1-5; clone size: NA; CDR3 DNA: TGTGCCAGCAGCTTAGGGACAGGGAGGGTCAATCAGCCCCAGCATTTT; CDR3 protein: CASSLGTGRVNQPQHF
D gene: NA; V gene: TRBV27; J gene: TRBJ2-7; clone size: NA; CDR3 DNA: TGTGCCAGCAGTTTCCGAATCCACCGTACGGCGGAGAACTCCTACGAGCAGTACTTC; CDR3 protein: CASSFRIHRTAENSYEQYF
D gene: TRBD1; V gene: TRBV18; J gene: TRBJ2-7; clone size: few; CDR3 DNA: TGTGCCAGCTCACCACCAACAGGGGAGCACGAGCAGTACTTC; CDR3 protein: CASSPPTGEHEQYF
D gene: TRBD1; V gene: TRBV5-4; J gene: TRBJ1-1; clone size: NA; CDR3 DNA: TGTGCCAGCAGCTTGGGGAAGACAGGGGGCGTTTTCACTGAAGCTTTCTTT; CDR3 protein: CASSLGKTGGVFTEAFF
D gene: TRBD1; V gene: TRBV4-2; J gene: TRBJ1-4; clone size: NA; CDR3 DNA: TGTGCCAGCAGCCAAGAACAGGGGGTGACTAAAAAACTGTTTTTT; CDR3 protein: CASSQEQGVTKKLFF
D gene: NA; V gene: TRBV18; J gene: TRBJ2-2; clone size: NA; CDR3 DNA: TGTGCCAGCTCAGGGTTGGACACCGGGGAGCTGTTTTTT; CDR3 protein: CASSGLDTGELFF
D gene: TRBD1; V gene: TRBV9; J gene: TRBJ1-4; clone size: NA; CDR3 DNA: TGTGCCAGCAGCGGCGGACAGGGGGCTTCTGCAACTAATGAAAAACTGTTTTTT; CDR3 protein: CASSGGQGASATNEKLFF
D gene: TRBD2; V gene: TRBV5-4; J gene: TRBJ2-3; clone size: NA; CDR3 DNA: TGTGCCGGCACTAGCGCGGGCACAGATACGCAGTATTTT; CDR3 protein: CAGTSAGTDTQYF
D gene: NA; V gene: TRBV5-1; J gene: TRBJ2-3; clone size: NA; CDR3 DNA: TGCGCCAGCAGCTCCGGAGGGGGGGGCACAGATACGCAGTATTTT; CDR3 protein: CASSSGGGGTDTQYF
D gene: TRBD1; V gene: TRBV5-8; J gene: TRBJ2-5; clone size: NA; CDR3 DNA: TGTGCCAGCAGTCCCGCACGGGGACAGGGCTTTACGGAGACCCAGTACTTC; CDR3 protein: CASSPARGQGFTETQYF
D gene: NA; V gene: TRBV15; J gene: TRBJ2-7; clone size: NA; CDR3 DNA: TGTGCCACCACCAAGCGAGCACAAGGGAGCGAGCAGTACTTC; CDR3 protein: CATTKRAQGSEQYF
D gene: NA; V gene: TRBV7-9; J gene: TRBJ1-1; clone size: NA; CDR3 DNA: TGTGCCAGCAGTCGTGGGGAGTTTTCTGAAGCTTTCTTT; CDR3 protein: CASSRGEFSEAFF